This T cell receptor beta chain was retrieved from a study of radiotherapy plus CTLA-4 blockade in lung cancer (dated by TCRdb to 2016 to 2018). At the level of the whole study: Objective responses were observed in 18% of enrolled patients, and disease control was achieved in 30% to 40%. Study-wide findings and limitations: After treatment with radiotherapy and ipilimumab, TCR clones that originated in tumors expanded in peripheral blood. The strongest predictors of response, as reported, were early dynamic changes in blood T cell clones along with a rise in serum interferon-beta after radiation.

V is cut by 7 bases and J by 9 bases, and the space between the germline ends is 17 bases. The CDR3, from cysteine to phenylalanine, totals 13 residues. Only the CDR3 DNA stays, 39 bases, in frame from base 1. CDR1 SGHRS and CDR2 YFSETQ are derived from the germline V gene. In this study, focal radiation therapy paired with CTLA-4 blockade (ipilimumab) was tested in patients who had chemo-refractory metastatic non-small-cell lung cancer. The library was produced with the immunoSEQ multiplex PCR assay. This immuneACCESS table, as held by TCRdb, lists in-frame sequences with V and J called but not all clones. Of the missing ones, under half trace to an unresolved V gene in checked studies; the others have no known cause. The sample table contains roughly 130,000 clones; only one count was recorded for 70% to 90% of them. Jointly, the top ten make up 5.5% to 8% of the sample. In regard to this clone: Its antigen is not yet known. Base qualities are missing; no much larger clone stands one base away.

The sample consisted of peripheral blood, taken from a patient treated with radiotherapy plus ipilimumab. This receptor was identified in a human donor with non-small cell lung cancer that progressed on radiotherapy plus ipilimumab. Recombination linked TRBV5-1 to TRBJ2-1; the D gene is possibly TRBD1, with 6 bases matching. The CDR3 region has the sequence CASYREDFSEQFF. The nucleotide sequence reads TGCGCCAGCTACAGGGAAGATTTTTCTGAGCAGTTCTTC. Outside the CDR3, residues come from the reference TRBV5-1 and TRBJ2-1 proteins, so the full variable domain is: KAGVTQTPRYLIKTRGQQVTLSCSPISGHRSVSWYQQTPGQGLQFLFEYFSETQRNKGNFPGRFSGRQFSNSRSEMNVSTLELGDSALYLCASYREDFSEQFFGPGTRLTVL.